This TCR beta chain was documented in a study of shared clonotypes between healthy human individuals. The overall study: Per donor, three plates held CD4 naive cells, three held CD4 memory, two held CD8 naive and one held CD8 memory.

Naive CD8 cells were CD45RO-negative, positively selected for CCR7, excluding terminally differentiated effector memory CD45RA+ cells. The CDR3 loop spans 16 amino acids. Per germline, CDR1 LNHDA and CDR2 SQIVND (reference sequence). The ends were cut back, 3 bases at V and 3 bases at J, with 17 bases in the middle. Notes on the study in general: Sequencing depth was expected to influence donor clonotype sharing. Non-shared clonotypes had lower generation probabilities than clonotypes shared by all four sorted-subset donors. When naive CD4 clonotypes were compared across several donors, approximately 5% were shared.

Points on this clone: Its specificity is unknown.

Here immunoSEQ multiplex PCR was the method, and the copy in TCRdb shows in-frame clones only, minus some. This table holds about 2.1 million clones, roughly 91% found once. The sequenced sample consisted of naive CD8+ T cells from PBMCs. This receptor was taken from a man aged 18 to 35 in good health. Some clones in this sample may be carry-over from other donors' samples. The chain combines TRBV19 with TRBJ1-1; tentative D call: TRBD1 (5 bases). The CDR3 loop is CASSISADTPYTEAFF. For the CDR3, the DNA is TGTGCCAGTAGTATTTCGGCGGACACACCTTACACTGAAGCTTTCTTT.